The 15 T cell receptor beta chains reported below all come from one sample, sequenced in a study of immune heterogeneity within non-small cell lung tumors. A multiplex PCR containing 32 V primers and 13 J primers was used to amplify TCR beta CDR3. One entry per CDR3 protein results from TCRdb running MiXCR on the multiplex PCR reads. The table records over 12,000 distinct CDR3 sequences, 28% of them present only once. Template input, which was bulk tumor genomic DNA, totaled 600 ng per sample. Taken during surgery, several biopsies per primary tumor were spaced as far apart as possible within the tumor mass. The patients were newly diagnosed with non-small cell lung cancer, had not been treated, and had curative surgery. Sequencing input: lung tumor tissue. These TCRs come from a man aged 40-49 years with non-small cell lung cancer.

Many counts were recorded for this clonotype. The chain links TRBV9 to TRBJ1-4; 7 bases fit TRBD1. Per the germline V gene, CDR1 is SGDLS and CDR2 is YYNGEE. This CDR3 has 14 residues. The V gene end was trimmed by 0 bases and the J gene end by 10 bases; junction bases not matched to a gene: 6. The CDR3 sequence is CASSVEGTDGKLFF. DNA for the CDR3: TGTGCCAGCAGCGTAGAGGGGACAGATGGAAAACTGTTTTTT.

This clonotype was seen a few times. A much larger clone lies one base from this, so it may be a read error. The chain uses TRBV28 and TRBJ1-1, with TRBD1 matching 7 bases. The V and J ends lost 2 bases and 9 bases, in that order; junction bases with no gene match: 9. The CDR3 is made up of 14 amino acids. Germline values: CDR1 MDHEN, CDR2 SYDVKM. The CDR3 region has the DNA TGTGCCAGCAGTTTAGGGACAGTGAAGGGAAAAGCTTTCTTT. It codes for CASSLGTVKGKAFF.

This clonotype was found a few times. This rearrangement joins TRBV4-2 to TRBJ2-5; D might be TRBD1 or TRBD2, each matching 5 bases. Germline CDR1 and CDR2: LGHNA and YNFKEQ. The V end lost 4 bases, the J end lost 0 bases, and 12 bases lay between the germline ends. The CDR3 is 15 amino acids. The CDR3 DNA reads TGTGCCAGCAGCCGAAGTCGGGACCACCAAGAGACCCAGTACTTC. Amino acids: CASSRSRDHQETQYF.

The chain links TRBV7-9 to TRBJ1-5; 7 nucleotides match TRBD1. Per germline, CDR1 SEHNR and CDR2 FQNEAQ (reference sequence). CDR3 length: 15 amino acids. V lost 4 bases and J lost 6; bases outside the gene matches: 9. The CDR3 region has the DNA TGTGCCAGCAGCTCGGGACAGAGGGCTTCTCAGCCCCAGCATTTT. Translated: CASSSGQRASQPQHF.

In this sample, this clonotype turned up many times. DNA for the CDR3: TGTGCCATCAGTGAGTCGGGTCAGGGAATTGAGCAGTTCTTC. Residues: CAISESGQGIEQFF. V and J are TRBV10-3 and TRBJ2-1; possibly TRBD1 for D (5 bases). Trimming stripped 0 bases from V and 9 bases from J, with 12 bases between. The CDR3 is 14 amino acids. Germline CDR1 and CDR2: ENHRY and SYGVKD.

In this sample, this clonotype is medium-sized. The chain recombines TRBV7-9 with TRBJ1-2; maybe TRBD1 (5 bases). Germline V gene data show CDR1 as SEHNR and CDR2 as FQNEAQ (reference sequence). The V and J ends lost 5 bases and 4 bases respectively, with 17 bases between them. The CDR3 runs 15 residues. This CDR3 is CASSATGTGPYGYTF. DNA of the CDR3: TGTGCCAGCAGCGCCACCGGGACCGGACCCTATGGCTACACCTTC.

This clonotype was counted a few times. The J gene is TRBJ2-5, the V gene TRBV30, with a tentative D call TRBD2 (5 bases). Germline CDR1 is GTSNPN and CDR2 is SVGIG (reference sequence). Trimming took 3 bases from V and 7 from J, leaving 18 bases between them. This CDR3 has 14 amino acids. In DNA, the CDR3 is TGTGCCTGGAGCCTACCTGCGGGTCCCAGGACCCAGTACTTC. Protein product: CAWSLPAGPRTQYF.

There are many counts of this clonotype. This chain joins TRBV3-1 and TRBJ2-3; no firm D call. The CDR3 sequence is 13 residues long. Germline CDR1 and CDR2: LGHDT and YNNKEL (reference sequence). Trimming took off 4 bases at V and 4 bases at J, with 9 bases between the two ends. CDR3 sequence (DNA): TGTGCCAGCAGCCGGCAGCACGCAGATACGCAGTATTTT. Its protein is CASSRQHADTQYF.

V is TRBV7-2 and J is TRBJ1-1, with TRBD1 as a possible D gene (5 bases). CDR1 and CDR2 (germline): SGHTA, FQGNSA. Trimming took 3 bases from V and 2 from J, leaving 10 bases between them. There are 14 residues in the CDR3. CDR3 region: CASSFYGGNTEAFF. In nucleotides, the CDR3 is TGTGCCAGCAGCTTTTATGGGGGAAACACTGAAGCTTTCTTT.

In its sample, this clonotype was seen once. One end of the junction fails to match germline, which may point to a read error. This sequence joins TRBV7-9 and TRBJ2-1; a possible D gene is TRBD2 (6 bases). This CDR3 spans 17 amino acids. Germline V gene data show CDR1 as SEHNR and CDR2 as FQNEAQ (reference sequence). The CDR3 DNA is TGTGCCAGCAGCTTAGTGGCTAGCGTAAACTCCTACAATGAGAAGTTCTTC. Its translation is CASSLVASVNSYNEKFF.

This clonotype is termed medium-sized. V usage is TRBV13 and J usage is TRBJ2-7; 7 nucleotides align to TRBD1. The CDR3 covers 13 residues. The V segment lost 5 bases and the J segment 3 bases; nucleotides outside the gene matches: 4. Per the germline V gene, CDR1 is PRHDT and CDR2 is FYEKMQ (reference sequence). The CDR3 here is CASSRQGSYEQYF. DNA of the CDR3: TGTGCCAGCAGCCGACAGGGTAGCTACGAGCAGTACTTC. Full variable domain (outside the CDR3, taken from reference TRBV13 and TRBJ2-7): AAGVIQSPRHLIKEKRETATLKCYPIPRHDTVYWYQQGPGQDPQFLISFYEKMQSDKGSIPDRFSAQQFSDYHSELNMSSLELGDSALYFCASSRQGSYEQYFGPGTRLTVT.

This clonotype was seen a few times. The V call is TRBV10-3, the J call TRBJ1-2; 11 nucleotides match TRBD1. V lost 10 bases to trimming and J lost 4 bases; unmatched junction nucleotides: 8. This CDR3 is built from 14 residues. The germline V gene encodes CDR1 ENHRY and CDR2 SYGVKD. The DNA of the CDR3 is TGTGCCACCCGGGACAGGGGGGTAAGCTATGGCTACACCTTC. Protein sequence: CATRDRGVSYGYTF.

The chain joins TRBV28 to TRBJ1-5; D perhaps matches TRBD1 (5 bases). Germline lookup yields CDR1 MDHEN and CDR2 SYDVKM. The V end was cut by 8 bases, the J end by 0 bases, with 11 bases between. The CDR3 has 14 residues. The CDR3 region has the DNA TGTGCCAGCTCGTGGGGGAATAGCAATCAGCCCCAGCATTTT. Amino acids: CASSWGNSNQPQHF.

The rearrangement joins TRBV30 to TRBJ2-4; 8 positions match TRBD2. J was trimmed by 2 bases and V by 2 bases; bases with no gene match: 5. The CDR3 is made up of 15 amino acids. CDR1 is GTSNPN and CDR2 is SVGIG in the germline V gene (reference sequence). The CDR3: CAWSKREITKNIQYF. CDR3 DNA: TGTGCCTGGAGTAAGCGGGAGATAACCAAAAACATTCAGTACTTC.

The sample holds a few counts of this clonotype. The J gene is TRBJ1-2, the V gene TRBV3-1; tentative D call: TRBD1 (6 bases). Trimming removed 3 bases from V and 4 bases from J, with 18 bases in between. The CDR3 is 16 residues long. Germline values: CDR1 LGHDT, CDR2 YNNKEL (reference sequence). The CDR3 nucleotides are TGTGCCAGCAGCCACCTGACCGGACAGCAAACCTATGGCTACACCTTC. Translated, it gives CASSHLTGQQTYGYTF.